The rows below give T cell receptor beta chains drawn from one sample of a study of T cell changes during pregnancy in multiple sclerosis. Sequenced by immunoSEQ multiplex PCR; TCRdb stores in-frame clones only, minus some. The repertoire has fewer than 70,000 clones, around 94% of them found once; the top ten carry 3% to 3.5%. The sequencing used CD8+ T cells from peripheral blood mononuclear cells, collected in the third trimester of pregnancy. These receptors were obtained from a female donor with multiple sclerosis, enrolled in a pregnancy study. The CDR3 runs from the conserved cysteine through the conserved F or W. Each record gives: V gene, clone size, J gene, D gene, CDR3 protein, CDR3 DNA. The D gene is left open where the match is weak. Clone size is given for some rows only: seen once, a few or many times, or a class if the clone is expanded.

TRBV4-1	-	TRBJ2-3	TRBD2	CASSPRTSEADTQYF	TGCGCCAGCAGCCCACGGACTAGTGAGGCAGATACGCAGTATTTT
TRBV10-3	few	TRBJ2-3	TRBD2	CAINGGTSGSTDTQYF	TGTGCCATCAATGGAGGGACTAGCGGGAGCACAGATACGCAGTATTTT
TRBV11-2	-	TRBJ2-7	TRBD2	CASTDDDGLRGTSYEQYF	TGTGCCAGCACCGATGATGATGGGTTGCGGGGGACCTCCTACGAGCAGTACTTC
TRBV5-6	-	TRBJ2-5	TRBD1	CASSIGTGRKTQYF	TGTGCCAGCAGCATTGGGACAGGGCGAAAGACCCAGTACTTC
TRBV7-9	-	TRBJ1-1	TRBD1	CAIPGTGFTEAFF	TGTGCCATTCCCGGGACAGGGTTCACTGAAGCTTTCTTT
TRBV29-1	-	TRBJ2-7	-	CSVVVFYEQYF	TGCAGCGTTGTAGTTTTCTACGAGCAGTACTTC
TRBV27	-	TRBJ2-7	-	CASSFGGSYEQYF	TGTGCCAGCAGTTTTGGAGGCTCCTACGAGCAGTACTTC
TRBV2	-	TRBJ2-2	TRBD1	CASSDVTRDRVWAGELFF	TGTGCCAGCAGTGATGTAACGCGGGACAGGGTGTGGGCCGGGGAGCTGTTTTTT
TRBV30	-	TRBJ2-7	TRBD1	CAWEKGTAYEQYF	TGTGCCTGGGAGAAGGGGACAGCCTACGAGCAGTACTTC
TRBV6-1	-	TRBJ2-5	TRBD2	CASSGLAGSRETQYF	TGTGCCAGCAGTGGACTAGCGGGGTCCAGGGAGACCCAGTACTTC
TRBV11-1	-	TRBJ2-7	-	CASSLYEYEQYF	TGTGCCAGCAGCTTATATGAGTACGAGCAGTACTTC
TRBV18	once	TRBJ2-5	-	CASSPTGGAETQYF	TGTGCCAGCTCACCTACAGGCGGCGCGGAGACCCAGTACTTC
TRBV7-9	few	TRBJ1-5	-	CASSPGGNQPQHF	TGTGCCAGCAGCCCCGGAGGGAATCAGCCCCAGCATTTT
TRBV27	-	TRBJ1-2	-	CASSLEGSGDYGYTF	TGTGCCAGCAGTTTGGAGGGTTCGGGAGACTATGGCTACACCTTC
TRBV5-1	-	TRBJ1-1	TRBD1	CAARDSMNTEAFF	TGCGCAGCCCGGGACAGCATGAACACTGAAGCTTTCTTT
TRBV4-3	-	TRBJ1-5	TRBD1	CASSPTGVSNQPQHF	TGCGCCAGCAGCCCTACAGGGGTTTCCAATCAGCCCCAGCATTTT
TRBV9	-	TRBJ1-1	-	CASSVVSGRATEAFF	TGTGCCAGCAGCGTAGTATCGGGCAGGGCCACTGAAGCTTTCTTT
TRBV27	once	TRBJ2-5	TRBD1	CASSATGVNFETQYF	TGTGCCAGCAGTGCTACAGGGGTGAATTTTGAGACCCAGTACTTC
TRBV6-5	-	TRBJ2-7	-	CASSYSGGLGEQYF	TGTGCCAGCAGTTACTCAGGGGGTCTGGGAGAGCAGTACTTC
TRBV5-1	-	TRBJ2-1	-	CASSLAFNEQFF	TGCGCCAGCAGCTTGGCCTTCAATGAGCAGTTCTTC
TRBV6-5	once	TRBJ2-7	-	CASSYRGSEGSYEQYF	TGTGCCAGCAGTTATCGGGGATCCGAAGGCTCCTACGAGCAGTACTTC
TRBV4-1	-	TRBJ1-1	TRBD1	CASSQYGQGDTEAFF	TGCGCCAGCAGCCAATACGGACAGGGGGACACTGAAGCTTTCTTT
TRBV18	-	TRBJ2-3	-	CASFLEGRDFTDTQYF	TGTGCCAGCTTTCTAGAAGGACGGGATTTCACAGATACGCAGTATTTT
TRBV4-1	-	TRBJ2-7	TRBD1	CASSPGQVVHEQYF	TGCGCCAGCAGCCCGGGACAGGTAGTCCACGAGCAGTACTTC
TRBV6-6	-	TRBJ2-1	TRBD1	CASSYPTGAYNEQFF	TGTGCCAGCAGTTACCCTACAGGGGCCTACAATGAGCAGTTCTTC
TRBV5-5	-	TRBJ1-2	-	CASSLGSGVGYTF	TGTGCCAGCAGCTTGGGGTCAGGGGTTGGCTACACCTTC
TRBV27	-	TRBJ2-1	-	CASSLQGPYNEQFF	TGTGCCAGCAGTTTACAGGGTCCCTACAATGAGCAGTTCTTC
TRBV29-1	-	TRBJ2-5	-	CSVVAGGLETQYF	TGCAGCGTTGTTGCAGGGGGACTCGAGACCCAGTACTTC
TRBV28	-	TRBJ1-2	-	CASQQVLGTNYGYTF	TGTGCCAGCCAGCAAGTGCTAGGAACTAACTATGGCTACACCTTC
TRBV5-6	-	TRBJ1-2	TRBD1	CASSLGTGGRIAYGYTF	TGTGCCAGCAGCTTAGGGACAGGGGGACGGATTGCCTATGGCTACACCTTC
TRBV6-1	once	TRBJ2-7	TRBD2	CASRQLAGGYEQYF	TGTGCCAGCAGGCAACTAGCGGGAGGCTACGAGCAGTACTTC
TRBV15	-	TRBJ2-1	TRBD1	CATSEDRVNEQFF	TGTGCCACCAGCGAGGACAGGGTCAATGAGCAGTTCTTC
TRBV13	-	TRBJ2-1	TRBD2	CASSPRAGGAYNEQFF	TGTGCCAGCAGCCCCCGAGCGGGAGGTGCGTACAATGAGCAGTTCTTC
TRBV29-1	-	TRBJ2-7	-	CSVEYRSYEQYF	TGCAGCGTTGAATACAGGTCCTACGAGCAGTACTTC
TRBV7-9	-	TRBJ2-1	-	CASSLAGGAYNEQFF	TGTGCCAGCAGCTTAGCGGGAGGCGCCTACAATGAGCAGTTCTTC
TRBV19	-	TRBJ2-1	TRBD2	CATSPTSGSFSYNEQFF	TGTGCCACCAGCCCTACTAGCGGGAGTTTCTCCTACAATGAGCAGTTCTTC
TRBV7-8	-	TRBJ2-1	TRBD2	CASSWLSGTKYNEQFF	TGTGCCAGCAGCTGGCTCTCCGGGACTAAATACAATGAGCAGTTCTTC
TRBV30	-	TRBJ2-5	TRBD1	CAWSRRWDRSSVKETQYF	TGTGCCTGGAGTCGCCGCTGGGACAGGTCATCCGTAAAAGAGACCCAGTACTTC